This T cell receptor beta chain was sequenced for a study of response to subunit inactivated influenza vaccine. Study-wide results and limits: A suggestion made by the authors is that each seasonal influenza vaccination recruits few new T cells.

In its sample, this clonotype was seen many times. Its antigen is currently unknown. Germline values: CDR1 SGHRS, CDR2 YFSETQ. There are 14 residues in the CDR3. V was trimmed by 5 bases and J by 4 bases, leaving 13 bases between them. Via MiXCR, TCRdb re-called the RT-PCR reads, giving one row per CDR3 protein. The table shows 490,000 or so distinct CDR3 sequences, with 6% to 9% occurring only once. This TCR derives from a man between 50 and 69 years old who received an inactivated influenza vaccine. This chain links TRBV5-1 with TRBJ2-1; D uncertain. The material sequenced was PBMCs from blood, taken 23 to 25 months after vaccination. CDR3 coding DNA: TGCGCCAGCAGTGACCCCTGGGGATACAATGAGCAGTTCTTC. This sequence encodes CASSDPWGYNEQFF.